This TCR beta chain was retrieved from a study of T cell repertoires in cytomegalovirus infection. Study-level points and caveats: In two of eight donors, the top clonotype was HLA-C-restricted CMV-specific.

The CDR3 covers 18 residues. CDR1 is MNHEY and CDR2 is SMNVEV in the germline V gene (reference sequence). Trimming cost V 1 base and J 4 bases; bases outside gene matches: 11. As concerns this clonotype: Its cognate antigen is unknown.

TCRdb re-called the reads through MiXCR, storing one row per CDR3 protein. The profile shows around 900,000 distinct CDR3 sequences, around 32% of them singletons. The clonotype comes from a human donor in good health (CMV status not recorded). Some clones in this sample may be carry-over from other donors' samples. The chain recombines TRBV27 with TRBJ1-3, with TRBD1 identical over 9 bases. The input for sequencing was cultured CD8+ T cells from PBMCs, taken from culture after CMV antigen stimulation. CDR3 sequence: CASSLYAGTGHSGNTIYF. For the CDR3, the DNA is TGTGCCAGCAGTTTATACGCCGGGACAGGGCATTCAGGAAACACCATATATTTT.